The 2 T cell receptor beta chains listed next were all sequenced from one sample in a study of cytomegalovirus exposure and HLA in healthy donors. Primers: 60 Vbeta forward and 13 Jbeta reverse. Sequenced by immunoSEQ multiplex PCR; TCRdb stores in-frame clones only, minus some. This table holds roughly 180,000 clones, 75% found once. Sequenced input: PBMCs. These receptors all come from a woman aged 40-49 years in good health and CMV-seropositive.

The chain joins TRBV28 to TRBJ1-2; the D is unclear. Trimming took 2 bases from V and 3 from J, leaving 4 bases between them. The CDR3 loop spans 12 amino acids. The germline V gene encodes CDR1 MDHEN and CDR2 SYDVKM. Here the CDR3 reads CASSLPYYGYTF. The CDR3 DNA follows: TGTGCCAGCAGTTTACCCTACTATGGCTACACCTTC.

V usage is TRBV27 and J usage is TRBJ2-7, with TRBD2 identical over 9 bases. V trimming: 0 bases; J trimming: 3 bases; junction bases outside the gene matches: 3. The CDR3 runs to 15 residues. Germline V gives CDR1 MNHEY, CDR2 SMNVEV (reference sequence). CDR3 residues: CASSLSGGRVYEQYF. DNA of the CDR3: TGTGCCAGCAGTTTATCTGGCGGGAGGGTCTACGAGCAGTACTTC.